This T cell receptor (beta chain) was recovered during a study of CD8+CD57+ T cells in acquired aplastic anemia. The germline gives CDR1 ENHRY, CDR2 SYGVKD. This CDR3 is 12 amino acids long. V trimming: 10 bases; J trimming: 8 bases; junction bases outside the gene matches: 6. The use of genomic DNA as template underpinned the TCR beta VDJ and CDR3 profiling. MiXCR, run by TCRdb on the reads, gives a single entry per CDR3 protein. The sample shows hundreds of thousands of distinct CDR3 sequences, around 30% of them seen only once. By flow cytometry, patients selected for sequencing had shown an expansion of CD8+CD57+ cells.

This receptor was obtained from a human donor with aplastic anemia. The rearrangement links TRBV10-3 to TRBJ1-4; TRBD1 matches 8 bases. Sequences were obtained from sorted CD4+, CD8+, or CD8+CD57+ T cells (not recorded which) from PBMCs. Here the CDR3 reads CATGGLREKLFF. The DNA of the CDR3 is TGTGCCACAGGGGGCCTGAGGGAAAAACTGTTTTTT.